The 25 T cell receptor beta chains below come from one sample, sequenced in a study of CD4 T cells in relation to SARS-CoV-2 and coronaviruses. Clones were read by immunoSEQ multiplex PCR, and TCRdb kept only the in-frame ones, dropping some. Of some 42,000 clones listed, over 75% are singletons. The source material was memory CD4+ T cells from PBMCs. These receptors all come from an adult with COVID-19.

This clone appeared a few times. The chain employs TRBV12-3 or TRBV12-4 and TRBJ2-2, with D possibly matching TRBD1 (6 bases). Trimming shortened V by 6 bases and J by 7 bases, and 12 bases separated the two germline ends. The CDR3 consists of 13 residues. CDR3 bases: TGTGCCAGCAGACCTAGGGGGAGCGGGGAGCTGTTTTTT. Translated: CASRPRGSGELFF.

The chain carries TRBV7-9 and TRBJ1-6; D is undetermined. The CDR3 is 11 amino acids. In germline, CDR1 is SEHNR, CDR2 FQNEAQ (reference sequence). Trimming cost V 5 bases and J 12 bases, with 8 bases left between them. DNA of the CDR3: TGTGCCAGCAGCCCTGAGGGACCCCTCCACTTT. Its protein is CASSPEGPLHF.

The V and J genes are TRBV19 and TRBJ1-3, with D unresolved. Germline V gene lookup returns CDR1 LNHDA and CDR2 SQIVND (reference sequence). Between the trimmed V and J ends, which lost 5 bases and 0 bases, there was a span of 14 bases. CDR3 length equals 16 residues. The CDR3 DNA reads TGTGCCAGTAGTCCCCGACCAGGTATCTCTGGAAACACCATATATTTT. Translating it yields CASSPRPGISGNTIYF.

The sample holds a few counts of this clone. The chain combines TRBV6-5 with TRBJ2-1; D unclear. The V end was cut by 5 bases, the J end by 8 bases, with 7 bases between. The CDR3 is made up of 11 amino acids. In germline, CDR1 is MNHEY, CDR2 SVGAGI. This chain's CDR3 is CASSPLDEQFF. CDR3 nucleotide sequence: TGTGCCAGCAGTCCCCTGGATGAGCAGTTCTTC.

The chain couples TRBV10-3 to TRBJ1-2; D is undetermined. Germline V gene data show CDR1 as ENHRY and CDR2 as SYGVKD. The CDR3 is 14 residues long. The V gene lost 6 bases and the J gene lost 1 base, with 12 bases spanning the gap. The CDR3 nucleotides are TGTGCCATCAGGGGCGGACGGAATAACTATGGCTACACCTTC. It codes for CAIRGGRNNYGYTF.

The chain combines TRBV29-1 with TRBJ1-1, with D uncertain. Germline lookup yields CDR1 SQVTM and CDR2 ANQGSEA. The germline V and J ends were trimmed by 1 base and 4 bases, with 10 bases remaining between them. The CDR3 consists of 13 residues. In DNA form, the CDR3 reads TGCAGCGTTGAAGCCGGTAGGGCCACTGAAGCTTTCTTT. Translated, it gives CSVEAGRATEAFF.

The rearrangement links TRBV5-1 to TRBJ1-2; maybe TRBD1 (5 bases). The CDR3 runs 14 residues. The V gene lost 0 bases and the J gene lost 2 bases, with 8 bases spanning the gap. The germline V gene has CDR1 SGHRS and CDR2 YFSETQ. CDR3 coding DNA: TGCGCCAGCAGCTTGGATTCAGGGAACTATGGCTACACCTTC. Amino acid sequence: CASSLDSGNYGYTF. The full variable domain, with the rest looked up from reference TRBV5-1 and TRBJ1-2, is KAGVTQTPRYLIKTRGQQVTLSCSPISGHRSVSWYQQTPGQGLQFLFEYFSETQRNKGNFPGRFSGRQFSNSRSEMNVSTLELGDSALYLCASSLDSGNYGYTFGSGTRLTVV.

The V and J genes are TRBV30 and TRBJ2-7, with 7 bases lining up with TRBD1. This CDR3 has 15 amino acids. Germline assignment: CDR1 GTSNPN and CDR2 SVGIG (reference sequence). The V segment lost 4 bases and the J segment 0 bases; nucleotides outside the gene matches: 9. The CDR3 sequence: CAWMMTGSSSYEQYF. CDR3 coding DNA: TGTGCCTGGATGATGACAGGGTCCTCCTCCTACGAGCAGTACTTC.

The chain combines TRBV10-3 with TRBJ1-6; D is undetermined. This CDR3 comprises 13 residues. Deletions cut 7 bases from V and 13 bases from J, with 17 bases between. Germline lookup yields CDR1 ENHRY and CDR2 SYGVKD. The CDR3 region has the DNA TGTGCCATCACTCGGGGTTTTGAAAGTCCCCTCCACTTT. Translation: CAITRGFESPLHF.

In DNA, the CDR3 is TGTGCCAGCAGTGGGGTGGGGGGCAACAATGAAAAACTGTTTTTT. It yields the protein CASSGVGGNNEKLFF. The chain carries TRBV2 and TRBJ1-4; possible D gene TRBD1, 6 bases. The length of the CDR3 is 15 residues. Germline V gene lookup returns CDR1 SNHLY and CDR2 FYNNEI. The germline V and J ends were trimmed by 4 bases and 5 bases, with 14 bases remaining between them. Filled out from reference TRBV2 and TRBJ1-4, the complete variable domain reads EPEVTQTPSHQVTQMGQEVILRCVPISNHLYFYWYRQILGQKVEFLVSFYNNEISEKSEIFDDQFSVERPDGSNFTLKIRSTKLEDSAMYFCASSGVGGNNEKLFFGSGTQLSVL.

The J gene is TRBJ2-5, the V gene TRBV28, with TRBD1 identical over 9 bases. The CDR3 sequence is 14 residues long. Germline V gives CDR1 MDHEN, CDR2 SYDVKM. V gave up 3 bases and J gave up 4 bases; unmatched junction bases: 3. CDR3 nucleotides: TGTGCCAGCAGTTTGCGACAGGGGGTAGAGACCCAGTACTTC. This codes for CASSLRQGVETQYF.

The CDR3 sequence: CASSFRTGQGSSYNSPLHF. The CDR3 DNA is TGCGCCAGCAGCTTTCGTACGGGACAGGGAAGCTCCTATAATTCACCCCTCCACTTT. The chain has TRBV5-1 and TRBJ1-6; 9 nucleotides line up with TRBD1. J lost 0 bases, V lost 2 bases, and 9 bases had no gene match. Germline V gene lookup returns CDR1 SGHRS and CDR2 YFSETQ. The CDR3 contains 19 residues.

The chain couples TRBV3-1 (or the pseudogene TRBV3-2) to TRBJ1-3; perhaps TRBD1 as D (5 bases). V was cut by 1 base and J by 3 bases, with 13 bases left in between. Germline CDR1 and CDR2: LGHDT and YNNKEL (reference sequence). CDR3 size: 16 residues. The CDR3 DNA sequence: TGTGCCAGCAGCCAAGTAGACAGTAGATTTGGAAACACCATATATTTT. This sequence encodes CASSQVDSRFGNTIYF.

V and J are TRBV19 and TRBJ1-1; the D is unclear. This CDR3 has 11 amino acids. V lost 6 bases and J 7 bases, leaving 9 bases between the germline ends. Germline CDR1 is LNHDA and CDR2 is SQIVND (reference sequence). The CDR3 loop reads CASSHLGEAFF. The CDR3 coding sequence is TGTGCCAGTAGCCATTTAGGTGAAGCTTTCTTT. Complete variable domain (other parts from reference TRBV19 and TRBJ1-1): DGGITQSPKYLFRKEGQNVTLSCEQNLNHDAMYWYRQDPGQGLRLIYYSQIVNDFQKGDIAEGYSVSREKKESFPLTVTSAQKNPTAFYLCASSHLGEAFFGQGTRLTVV.

The V call is TRBV18, the J call TRBJ2-7; 7 bases are shared with TRBD1. The CDR3 is 14 residues long. Germline trimming cut 6 bases from V and 2 bases from J; bases unmatched to any gene: 7. Germline lookup yields CDR1 KGHSH and CDR2 LQKENI. The CDR3 protein is CASSTGNWAYEQYF. The DNA for the CDR3 is TGTGCCAGCTCGACAGGGAATTGGGCCTACGAGCAGTACTTC.

In DNA, the CDR3 is TGTGCCAGCAGTTCCCTGACAGGGATAAACCAAGAGACCCAGTACTTC. It codes for CASSSLTGINQETQYF. The chain is built from TRBV6-5 and TRBJ2-5, with 7 positions matching TRBD1. V was clipped by 4 bases and J by 0 bases; unmatched bases: 8. Germline assignment: CDR1 MNHEY and CDR2 SVGAGI. The CDR3 sequence is 16 residues long.

The chain carries TRBV20-1 and TRBJ2-3; the match to TRBD2 covers 8 bases. Germline values: CDR1 DFQATT, CDR2 SNEGSKA (reference sequence). Losses at the gene ends were 3 bases for V and 8 bases for J; bases not matched to a gene: 10. The CDR3 loop spans 14 amino acids. The CDR3: CSASRRGGPGTQYF. CDR3 DNA sequence: TGCAGTGCTAGTCGGCGCGGGGGGCCGGGTACGCAGTATTTT.

The chain recombines TRBV24-1 with TRBJ2-1; no definite D call. CDR3 length: 12 residues. CDR1 is KGHDR, CDR2 SFDVKD, per germline. V was shortened by 3 bases and J by 9 bases, with 8 bases between the two germline ends. The DNA of the CDR3 is TGTGCCACCAGTGATGAGAGGTTTGAGCAGTTCTTC. Its translation: CATSDERFEQFF.

The V gene is TRBV28, the J gene TRBJ2-7; D may be TRBD2 (5 bases). Germline CDR1 reads MDHEN; CDR2 reads SYDVKM. V gave up 8 bases and J gave up 4 bases, with 21 bases separating them. This CDR3 has 15 amino acids. The CDR3 DNA reads as TGTGCCAGCGAGGGCCGGTTTACCCTCACTTACGAGCAGTACTTC. Amino acids: CASEGRFTLTYEQYF.

A few counts support this clone. The V and J genes are TRBV7-8 and TRBJ2-7; tentative D call: TRBD2 (5 bases). Germline V lookup: CDR1 SGHVS, CDR2 FQNEAQ. With 5 bases removed from V and 6 bases from J, the gap between germline ends came to 17 bases. The CDR3 is 14 residues long. This chain's CDR3 is CASSRPTSLGEQYF. The CDR3 coding sequence is TGTGCCAGCAGCCGACCCACTAGTTTAGGCGAGCAGTACTTC.

This clone was observed a single time. The rearrangement uses TRBV19 and TRBJ1-1; 7 bases line up with TRBD1. Germline lookup yields CDR1 LNHDA and CDR2 SQIVND (reference sequence). The CDR3 extends over 14 amino acids. The V gene end was trimmed by 1 base and the J gene end by 5 bases; junction bases not matched to a gene: 4. The CDR3 nucleotides read TGTGCCAGTAGTATAGCAGGGGGACGAACTGAAGCTTTCTTT. It specifies CASSIAGGRTEAFF.

This clone was detected a few times. This sequence joins TRBV4-2 and TRBJ1-1, with 7 bases that match TRBD1. V was clipped by 2 bases and J by 5 bases; unmatched bases: 2. Germline V CDR1 and CDR2: LGHNA, YNFKEQ. This CDR3 comprises 13 residues. The CDR3 sequence: CASSQRGPTEAFF. The CDR3 DNA is TGTGCCAGCAGCCAAAGGGGGCCGACTGAAGCTTTCTTT.

The rearrangement links TRBV5-3 to TRBJ2-7; the D call may be TRBD1 or TRBD2 (5 bases each). TRBV5-3 is an open reading frame whose function is uncertain. This CDR3 has 15 residues. Trimming removed 0 bases from V and 5 bases from J, with 15 bases in between. The CDR3 DNA is TGTGCCAGAAGCTTGGGTGGGGGTCTAGTCCACGAGCAGTACTTC. Translated, it gives CARSLGGGLVHEQYF.

This chain joins TRBV2 and TRBJ2-3; D perhaps matches TRBD2 (7 bases). The CDR3 is 15 amino acids. Germline lookup yields CDR1 SNHLY and CDR2 FYNNEI. The ends were cut back, 7 bases at V and 2 bases at J, with 16 bases in the middle. As DNA, the CDR3 is TGTGCCAGCACGCGCGGCGGGGGCCCCACAGATACGCAGTATTTT. Protein sequence: CASTRGGGPTDTQYF.

V and J are TRBV28 and TRBJ1-1; D not certain. Germline V CDR1 and CDR2: MDHEN, SYDVKM. CDR3 length: 14 residues. In nucleotides, the CDR3 is TGTCTTTCCGGGGAGGGTATCAAGAACACTGAAGCTTTCTTT. As protein: CLSGEGIKNTEAFF.